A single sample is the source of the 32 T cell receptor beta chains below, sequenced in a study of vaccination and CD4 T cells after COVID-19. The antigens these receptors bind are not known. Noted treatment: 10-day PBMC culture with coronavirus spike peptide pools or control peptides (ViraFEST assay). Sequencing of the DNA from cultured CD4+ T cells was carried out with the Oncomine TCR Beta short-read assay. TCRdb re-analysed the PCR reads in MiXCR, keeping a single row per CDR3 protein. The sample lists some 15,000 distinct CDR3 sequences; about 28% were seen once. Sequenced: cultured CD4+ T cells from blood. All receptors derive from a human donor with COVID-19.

The DNA for the CDR3 is TGTGCCAGCAGCCTGGACAGGGACGAGCAGTACTTC. Its protein is CASSLDRDEQYF. The chain carries TRBV7-6 and TRBJ2-7, with 8 bases identical to TRBD1. The trim removed 5 bases at V and 5 bases at J, leaving 2 bases unmatched. The germline V gene has CDR1 SGHVS and CDR2 FNYEAQ. The CDR3 consists of 12 residues.

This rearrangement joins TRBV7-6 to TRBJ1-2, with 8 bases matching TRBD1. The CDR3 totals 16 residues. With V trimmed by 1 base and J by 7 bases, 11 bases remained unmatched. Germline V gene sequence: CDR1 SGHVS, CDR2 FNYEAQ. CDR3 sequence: CASSLVHRTGSGGYTF. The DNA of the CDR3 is TGTGCCAGCAGCTTAGTTCATAGGACAGGGAGTGGTGGCTACACCTTC.

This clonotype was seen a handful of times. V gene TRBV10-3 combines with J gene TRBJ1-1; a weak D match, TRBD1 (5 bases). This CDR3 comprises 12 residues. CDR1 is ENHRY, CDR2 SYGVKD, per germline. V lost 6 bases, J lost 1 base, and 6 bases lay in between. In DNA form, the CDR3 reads TGTGCCATCAGAACAGGGAACACTGAAGCTTTCTTT. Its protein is CAIRTGNTEAFF.

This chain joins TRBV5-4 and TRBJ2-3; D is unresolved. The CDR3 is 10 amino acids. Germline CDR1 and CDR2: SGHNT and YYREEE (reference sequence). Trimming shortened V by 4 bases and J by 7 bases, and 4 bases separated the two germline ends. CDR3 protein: CASSQHTQYF. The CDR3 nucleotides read TGTGCCAGCAGCCAACATACGCAGTATTTT.

CDR3 loop: CASTPSRTGGNTIYF. CDR3 in DNA: TGTGCCAGTACCCCTTCTCGCACAGGTGGAAACACCATATATTTT. The rearrangement links TRBV19 to TRBJ1-3, with D maybe TRBD1 (5 bases). Deletions cut 7 bases from V and 3 bases from J, with 16 bases between. CDR1 and CDR2 from the germline V gene are LNHDA and SQIVND (reference sequence). This CDR3 is 15 amino acids long.

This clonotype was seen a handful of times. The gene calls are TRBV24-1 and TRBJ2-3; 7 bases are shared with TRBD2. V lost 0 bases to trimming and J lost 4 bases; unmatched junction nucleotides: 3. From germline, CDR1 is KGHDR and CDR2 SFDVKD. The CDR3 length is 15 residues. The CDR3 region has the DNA TGTGCCACCAGTGATTTGCTAGCGGACCCAGATACGCAGTATTTT. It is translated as CATSDLLADPDTQYF.

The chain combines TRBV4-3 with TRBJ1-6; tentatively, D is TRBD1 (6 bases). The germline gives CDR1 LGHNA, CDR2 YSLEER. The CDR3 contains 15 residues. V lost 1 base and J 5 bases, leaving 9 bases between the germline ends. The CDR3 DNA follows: TGCGCCAGCAGCCAAGGACAGGTTAATAATTCACCCCTCCACTTT. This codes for CASSQGQVNNSPLHF.

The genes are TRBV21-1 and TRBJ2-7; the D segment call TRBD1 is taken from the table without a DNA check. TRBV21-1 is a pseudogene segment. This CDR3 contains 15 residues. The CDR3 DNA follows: TGTGCCAGCAGCGCATCCGGGACAGGGAGCTACGAGCAGTACTTC. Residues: CASSASGTGSYEQYF.

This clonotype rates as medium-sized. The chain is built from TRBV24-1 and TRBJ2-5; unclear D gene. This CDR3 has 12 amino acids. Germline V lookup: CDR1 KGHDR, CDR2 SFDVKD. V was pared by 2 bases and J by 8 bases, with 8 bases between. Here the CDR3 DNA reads TGTGCCACCAGTGATTGGAGAGGAACCCAGTACTTC. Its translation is CATSDWRGTQYF.

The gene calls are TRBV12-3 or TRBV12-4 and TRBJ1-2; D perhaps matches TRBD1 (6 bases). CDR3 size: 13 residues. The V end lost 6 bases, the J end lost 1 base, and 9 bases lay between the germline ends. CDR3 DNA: TGTGCCAGCAGCTCCAGGGGTAACTATGGCTACACCTTC. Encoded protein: CASSSRGNYGYTF.

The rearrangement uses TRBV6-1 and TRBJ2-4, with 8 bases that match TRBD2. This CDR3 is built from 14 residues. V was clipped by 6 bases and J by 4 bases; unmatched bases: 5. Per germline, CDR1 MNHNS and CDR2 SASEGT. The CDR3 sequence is CASRPGGGKNIQYF. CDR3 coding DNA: TGTGCCAGCAGGCCCGGGGGGGGTAAAAACATTCAGTACTTC.

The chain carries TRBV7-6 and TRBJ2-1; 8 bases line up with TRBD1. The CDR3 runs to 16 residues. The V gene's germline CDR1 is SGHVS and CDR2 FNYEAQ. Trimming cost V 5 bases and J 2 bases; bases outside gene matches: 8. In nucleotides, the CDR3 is TGTGCCAGCAGCCGTAGTCGGGACAGGCCCTACAATGAGCAGTTCTTC. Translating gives CASSRSRDRPYNEQFF.

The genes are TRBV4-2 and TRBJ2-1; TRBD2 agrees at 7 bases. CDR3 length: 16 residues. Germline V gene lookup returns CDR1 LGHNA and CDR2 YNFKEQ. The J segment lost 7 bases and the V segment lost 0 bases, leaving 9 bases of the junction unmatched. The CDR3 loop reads CASSQDISGARNEQFF. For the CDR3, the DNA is TGTGCCAGCAGCCAAGACATCAGCGGGGCTCGAAATGAGCAGTTCTTC.

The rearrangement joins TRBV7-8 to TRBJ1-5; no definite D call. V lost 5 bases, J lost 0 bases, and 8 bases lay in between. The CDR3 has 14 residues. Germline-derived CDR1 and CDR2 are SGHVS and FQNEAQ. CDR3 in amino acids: CASSRDYSNQPQHF. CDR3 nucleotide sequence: TGTGCCAGCAGCAGGGATTATAGCAATCAGCCCCAGCATTTT.

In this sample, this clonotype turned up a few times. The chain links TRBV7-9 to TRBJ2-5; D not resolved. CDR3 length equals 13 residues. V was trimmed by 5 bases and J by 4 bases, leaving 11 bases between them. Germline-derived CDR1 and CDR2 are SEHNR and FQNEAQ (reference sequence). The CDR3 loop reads CASSLDHGETQYF. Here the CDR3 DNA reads TGTGCCAGCAGCCTGGACCACGGAGAGACCCAGTACTTC.

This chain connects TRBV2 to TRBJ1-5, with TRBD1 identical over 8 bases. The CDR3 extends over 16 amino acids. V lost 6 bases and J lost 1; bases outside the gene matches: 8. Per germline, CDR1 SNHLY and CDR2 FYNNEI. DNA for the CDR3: TGTGCCAGCAGGCCGCACAGGGGGATGAGCAATCAGCCCCAGCATTTT. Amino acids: CASRPHRGMSNQPQHF.

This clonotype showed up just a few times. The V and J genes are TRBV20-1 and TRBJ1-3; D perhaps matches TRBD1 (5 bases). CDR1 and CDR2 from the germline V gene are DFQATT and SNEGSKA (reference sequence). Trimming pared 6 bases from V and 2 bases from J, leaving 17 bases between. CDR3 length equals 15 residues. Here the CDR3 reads CSARTGAGPGNTIYF. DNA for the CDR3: TGCAGTGCGCGCACCGGGGCAGGTCCTGGAAACACCATATATTTT.

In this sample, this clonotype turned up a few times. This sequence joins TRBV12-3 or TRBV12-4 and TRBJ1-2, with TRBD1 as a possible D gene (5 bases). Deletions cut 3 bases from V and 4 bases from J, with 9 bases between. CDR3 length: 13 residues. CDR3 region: CASSFEGLYGYTF. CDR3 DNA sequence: TGTGCCAGCAGTTTCGAGGGGCTCTATGGCTACACCTTC.

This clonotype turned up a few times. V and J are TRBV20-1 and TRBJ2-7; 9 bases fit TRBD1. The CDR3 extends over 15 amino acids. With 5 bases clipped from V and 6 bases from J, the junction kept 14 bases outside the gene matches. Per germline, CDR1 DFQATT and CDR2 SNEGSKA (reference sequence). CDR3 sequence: CSALNTGTGIREQYF. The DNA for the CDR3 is TGCAGTGCTCTGAACACCGGGACAGGGATTCGCGAGCAGTACTTC.

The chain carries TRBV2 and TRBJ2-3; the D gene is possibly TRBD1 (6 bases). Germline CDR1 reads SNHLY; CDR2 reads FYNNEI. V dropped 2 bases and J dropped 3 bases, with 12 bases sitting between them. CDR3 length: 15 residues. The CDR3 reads CASSEQGLGTDTQYF. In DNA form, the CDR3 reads TGTGCCAGCAGTGAACAGGGGTTAGGGACAGATACGCAGTATTTT.

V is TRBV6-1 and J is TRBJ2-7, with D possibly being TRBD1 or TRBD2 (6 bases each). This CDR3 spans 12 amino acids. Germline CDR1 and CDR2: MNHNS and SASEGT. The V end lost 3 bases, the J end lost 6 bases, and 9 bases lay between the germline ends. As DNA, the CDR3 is TGTGCCAGCAGTGATAGGGGGGTCGAGCAGTACTTC. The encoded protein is CASSDRGVEQYF.

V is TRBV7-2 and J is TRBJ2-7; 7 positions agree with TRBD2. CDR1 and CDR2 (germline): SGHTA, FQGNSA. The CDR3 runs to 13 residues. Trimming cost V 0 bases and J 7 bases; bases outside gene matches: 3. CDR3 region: CASSLAYGGEQYF. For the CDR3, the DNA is TGTGCCAGCAGCTTAGCGTACGGGGGGGAGCAGTACTTC.

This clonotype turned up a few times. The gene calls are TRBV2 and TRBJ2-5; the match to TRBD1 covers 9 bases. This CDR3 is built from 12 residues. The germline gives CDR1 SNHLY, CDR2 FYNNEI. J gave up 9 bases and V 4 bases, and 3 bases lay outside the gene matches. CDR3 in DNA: TGTGCCAGCAGTGGACAGGGGGGGTCCCAGTACTTC. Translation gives CASSGQGGSQYF.

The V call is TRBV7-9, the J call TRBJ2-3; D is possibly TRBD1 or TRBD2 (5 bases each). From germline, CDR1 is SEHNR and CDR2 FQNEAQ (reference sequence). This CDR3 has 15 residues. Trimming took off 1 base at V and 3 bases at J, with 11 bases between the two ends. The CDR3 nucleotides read TGTGCCAGCAGCTTAGTTGGGACCACGACAGATACGCAGTATTTT. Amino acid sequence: CASSLVGTTTDTQYF.

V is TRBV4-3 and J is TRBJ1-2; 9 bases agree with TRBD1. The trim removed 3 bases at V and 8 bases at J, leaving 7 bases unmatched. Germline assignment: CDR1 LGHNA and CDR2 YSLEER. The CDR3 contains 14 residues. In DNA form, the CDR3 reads TGCGCCAGCAGCCAGGACAGGGGAGTCAAAGGCTACACCTTC. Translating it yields CASSQDRGVKGYTF.

The chain's CDR3 is CASRGFSGNTIYF. CDR3 DNA sequence: TGTGCCAGCAGGGGGTTCTCCGGAAACACCATATATTTT. The chain uses TRBV7-2 and TRBJ1-3; D gene uncertain. The CDR3 runs to 13 residues. The germline CDR1 and CDR2 sequences are SGHTA and FQGNSA. Trimming pared 6 bases from V and 4 bases from J, leaving 10 bases between. Using reference TRBV7-2 and TRBJ1-3 for the parts outside the CDR3, the full variable domain is GAGVSQSPSNKVTEKGKDVELRCDPISGHTALYWYRQSLGQGLEFLIYFQGNSAPDKSGLPSDRFSAERTGGSVSTLTIQRTQQEDSAVYLCASRGFSGNTIYFGEGSWLTVV.

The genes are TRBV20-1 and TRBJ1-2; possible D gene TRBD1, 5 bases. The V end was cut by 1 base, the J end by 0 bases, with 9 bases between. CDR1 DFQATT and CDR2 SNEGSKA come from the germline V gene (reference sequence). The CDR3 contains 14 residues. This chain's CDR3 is CSARGGGTNYGYTF. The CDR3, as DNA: TGCAGTGCTAGAGGTGGGGGAACTAACTATGGCTACACCTTC.

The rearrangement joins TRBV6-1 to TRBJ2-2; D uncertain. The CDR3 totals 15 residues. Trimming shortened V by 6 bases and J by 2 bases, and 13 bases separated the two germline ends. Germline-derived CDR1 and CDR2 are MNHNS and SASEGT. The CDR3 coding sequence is TGTGCCAGCAGGACCCGGGCCCAAAACACCGGGGAGCTGTTTTTT. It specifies CASRTRAQNTGELFF.

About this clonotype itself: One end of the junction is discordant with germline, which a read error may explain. The CDR3 nucleotides are TGCAGTGCTCAGGACAGAAAAGAGACCCTGTACTTC. Translation gives CSAQDRKETLYF. V is TRBV20-1 and J is TRBJ2-5; a weak D match, TRBD1 (6 bases). CDR3 length equals 12 residues. Germline V gene sequence: CDR1 DFQATT, CDR2 SNEGSKA (reference sequence).

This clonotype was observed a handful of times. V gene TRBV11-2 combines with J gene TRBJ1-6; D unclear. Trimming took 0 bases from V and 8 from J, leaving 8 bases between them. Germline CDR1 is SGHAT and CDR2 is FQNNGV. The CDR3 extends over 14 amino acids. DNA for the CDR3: TGTGCCAGCAGCTTAGATCTTGGTTATTCACCCCTCCACTTT. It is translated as CASSLDLGYSPLHF.

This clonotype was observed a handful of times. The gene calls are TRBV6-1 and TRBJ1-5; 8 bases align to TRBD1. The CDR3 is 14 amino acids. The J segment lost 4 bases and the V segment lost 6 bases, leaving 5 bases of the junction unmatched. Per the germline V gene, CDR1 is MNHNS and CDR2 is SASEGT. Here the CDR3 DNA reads TGTGCCAGCAGCCAACAGGGGGAGAATCAGCCCCAGCATTTT. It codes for CASSQQGENQPQHF.

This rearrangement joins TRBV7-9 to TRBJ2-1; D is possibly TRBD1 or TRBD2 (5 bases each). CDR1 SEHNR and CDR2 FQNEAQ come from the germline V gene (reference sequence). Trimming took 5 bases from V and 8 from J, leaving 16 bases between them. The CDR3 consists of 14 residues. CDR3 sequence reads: CASSRDLNSYEQFF. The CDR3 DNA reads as TGTGCCAGCAGCCGGGACCTCAATTCCTATGAGCAGTTCTTC.